This T cell receptor (beta chain) appears in the sequencing data of a study of T cell responses to AZD1222 COVID-19 vaccine. Looking at the study overall: Second-dose recipients at about 4 or about 12 weeks were treated as one pooled group.

The study's findings and limits: Mostly white British, mostly female donors; authors suggested clonal diversity may be underestimated. Close to half of all spike-specific TCRs reportedly target regions of the variants that are unmutated. Spike was spanned by vaccine-associated CD4 TCRs, with dominance at 160-218 and 743-854.

Germline V gene data show CDR1 as LNHDA and CDR2 as SQIVND (reference sequence). Unmatched junction bases numbered 7, after V lost 4 bases and J lost 1 base. This CDR3 spans 17 amino acids. Notes on this clone: What it binds is not known.

Assay used: immunoSEQ multiplex PCR; TCRdb lists only in-frame clones, some missing. The sample lists around 95,000 clones; 85% to 90% were seen once. The sample here was peripheral blood, taken on day 0 of AZD1222 vaccination. The clonotype originates from an adult in good health. This chain links TRBV19 with TRBJ1-5; 10 nucleotides align to TRBD1. CDR3 in DNA: TGTGCCAGTAGTACCGGACAGGGGGGCCCCAGCAATCAGCCCCAGCATTTT. Its translation is CASSTGQGGPSNQPQHF.